This passage covers 16 T cell receptor beta chains from one sample sequenced in a study of CD4 T cells in relation to SARS-CoV-2 and coronaviruses (dated by TCRdb to the early 2020s). The library was generated by the immunoSEQ multiplex PCR assay. TCRdb retrieved this table from immuneACCESS and kept in-frame rearrangements only. Not all clones are present; in checked studies, unresolved V genes account for under half, and no reason is known for the remainder. The sample records roughly 63,000 clones, about 94% of which are singletons. The ten biggest clones cover approximately 0.14% of the sample. CD4+ T cells from unexposed donors were collected before the COVID-19 pandemic (2011-2018). Sequenced sample: naive CD4+ T cells from PBMCs. The sample's cell subset or site label, decoded: naive CD4+ T cells isolated by negative enrichment. The receptors were sampled from a human donor in good health.

This chain links TRBV7-9 with TRBJ2-3; D is possibly TRBD1 (6 bases). Trimming took off 2 bases at V and 6 bases at J, with 12 bases between the two ends. Per germline, CDR1 SEHNR and CDR2 FQNEAQ (reference sequence). The CDR3 runs to 14 residues. The CDR3 here is CASSLTGPSDTQYF. CDR3 bases: TGTGCCAGCAGCTTAACAGGGCCATCGGATACGCAGTATTTT.

This chain connects TRBV7-2 to TRBJ2-3, with D perhaps being TRBD1 or TRBD2 (5 bases each). Trimming pared 3 bases from V and 1 base from J, leaving 11 bases between. The CDR3 extends over 15 amino acids. Germline CDR1 SGHTA, CDR2 FQGNSA. CDR3 region: CASSFPGSGTDTQYF. CDR3 DNA sequence: TGTGCCAGCAGCTTCCCAGGGAGTGGCACAGATACGCAGTATTTT.

This chain connects TRBV27 to TRBJ2-1; no clear D gene. Trimming cost V 6 bases and J 7 bases, with 22 bases left between them. Per the germline V gene, CDR1 is MNHEY and CDR2 is SMNVEV (reference sequence). This CDR3 region has 16 residues. CDR3 bases: TGTGCCAGCAGCCTATACGCGGCCCTAGTGGGAAATGAGCAGTTCTTC. Translated, it gives CASSLYAALVGNEQFF.

This rearrangement joins TRBV7-2 to TRBJ2-1; 8 nucleotides align to TRBD2. The V gene end was trimmed by 5 bases and the J gene end by 0 bases; junction bases not matched to a gene: 6. The CDR3 covers 16 residues. Germline assignment: CDR1 SGHTA and CDR2 FQGNSA. For the CDR3, the DNA is TGTGCCAGCAGCCCAACGCTAGCGGGCTCCTACAATGAGCAGTTCTTC. Translation gives CASSPTLAGSYNEQFF.

The CDR3 coding sequence is TGCGCCAGCAGCTTGTTTCCAGGCCGGGAGACCCAGTACTTC. Its translation: CASSLFPGRETQYF. The chain joins TRBV5-1 to TRBJ2-5; D gene uncertain. This CDR3 is built from 14 residues. Trimming pared 1 base from V and 5 bases from J, leaving 12 bases between. Germline CDR1 SGHRS, CDR2 YFSETQ.

This clone was detected only once. The chain carries TRBV2 and TRBJ1-1, with D tentatively TRBD1 (5 bases). The CDR3 length is 15 residues. CDR1 SNHLY and CDR2 FYNNEI come from the germline V gene. V was shortened by 0 bases and J by 1 base, with 9 bases between the two germline ends. CDR3 protein: CASSEALGGNTEAFF. The CDR3 nucleotides are TGTGCCAGCAGTGAAGCGCTCGGGGGGAACACTGAAGCTTTCTTT.

This rearrangement joins TRBV4-1 to TRBJ2-1; TRBD1 matches at 8 bases. V was pared by 8 bases and J by 8 bases, with 17 bases of the junction left unmatched. The CDR3 length is 16 residues. Germline assignment: CDR1 MGHRA and CDR2 YSYEKL. CDR3 loop: CASSTRKGQVGDEQFF. CDR3 coding DNA: TGCGCCAGCTCCACTCGGAAGGGACAGGTAGGGGATGAGCAGTTCTTC.

The chain is built from TRBV6-5 and TRBJ1-5; a possible D gene is TRBD1 (6 bases). Germline CDR1 and CDR2: MNHEY and SVGAGI. The CDR3 sequence is 13 residues long. V lost 5 bases and J lost 7, with 12 bases in between. The CDR3 loop is CASSRQVGQPQHF. CDR3 DNA sequence: TGTGCCAGCAGTAGACAGGTCGGGCAGCCCCAGCATTTT.

The chain links TRBV28 to TRBJ1-4; a possible D gene is TRBD1 (6 bases). The V gene lost 6 bases and the J gene lost 7 bases, with 27 bases spanning the gap. The CDR3 covers 18 residues. Germline V lookup: CDR1 MDHEN, CDR2 SYDVKM. The CDR3, as DNA: TGTGCCAGCAGCCCCCCGGGGACACGGGGAATACGTGGTGAAAAACTGTTTTTT. This encodes CASSPPGTRGIRGEKLFF.

The V and J genes are TRBV6-5 and TRBJ2-2; TRBD1 matches at 8 bases. The junction had 5 bases not matched to a gene; V was cut back by 6 bases and J by 2 bases. Germline V gene sequence: CDR1 MNHEY, CDR2 SVGAGI. The CDR3 contains 15 residues. The CDR3 region is CASRGTGLNTGELFF. The DNA of the CDR3 is TGTGCCAGCAGAGGGACAGGACTCAACACCGGGGAGCTGTTTTTT.

The chain uses TRBV4-2 and TRBJ2-7; 8 bases are a match to TRBD2. Germline CDR1 and CDR2: LGHNA and YNFKEQ. Unmatched junction bases numbered 10, after V lost 1 base and J lost 5 bases. The length of the CDR3 is 16 residues. Here the CDR3 DNA reads TGTGCCAGCAGCCAAGCGGGGGGGGGCGGGCTGGACGAGCAGTACTTC. The encoded protein is CASSQAGGGGLDEQYF.

V gene TRBV27 combines with J gene TRBJ2-1; TRBD2 agrees at 12 bases. Trimming cost V 5 bases and J 6 bases; bases outside gene matches: 8. Germline CDR1 is MNHEY and CDR2 is SMNVEV (reference sequence). CDR3 length: 16 residues. CDR3 sequence reads: CASSPGLAGRPNEQFF. The CDR3 DNA follows: TGTGCCAGCAGTCCGGGACTAGCGGGCCGCCCCAATGAGCAGTTCTTC.

The chain has TRBV24-1 and TRBJ2-3, with 15 bases identical to TRBD2. J lost 4 bases, V lost 1 base, and 8 bases had no gene match. The CDR3 has 19 amino acids. The germline CDR1 and CDR2 sequences are KGHDR and SFDVKD. This CDR3 reads CATSDFLGLAGGGSDTQYF. The CDR3 bases are TGTGCCACCAGTGATTTTTTGGGACTAGCGGGAGGAGGTTCAGATACGCAGTATTTT.

The gene calls are TRBV7-6 and TRBJ2-3; TRBD2 aligns across 11 bases. The CDR3 consists of 17 residues. Germline CDR1 SGHVS, CDR2 FNYEAQ. Germline trimming cut 6 bases from V and 2 bases from J; bases unmatched to any gene: 10. CDR3 in DNA: TGTGCCAGCAGTCCTGGACTAGCGGGCTCGTTCACAGATACGCAGTATTTT. This translates into CASSPGLAGSFTDTQYF.

V usage is TRBV5-1 and J usage is TRBJ1-6, with TRBD1 as a possible D gene (5 bases). The CDR3 is 14 amino acids. Trimming took off 1 base at V and 10 bases at J, with 12 bases between the two ends. Germline assignment: CDR1 SGHRS and CDR2 YFSETQ. CDR3 bases: TGCGCCAGCAGCTTGAGCACGGGGGTCTCACCCCTCCACTTT. This translates into CASSLSTGVSPLHF. Full variable domain (remainder filled in from reference TRBV5-1 and TRBJ1-6): KAGVTQTPRYLIKTRGQQVTLSCSPISGHRSVSWYQQTPGQGLQFLFEYFSETQRNKGNFPGRFSGRQFSNSRSEMNVSTLELGDSALYLCASSLSTGVSPLHFGNGTRLTVT.

The V and J genes are TRBV6-5 and TRBJ2-5, with 7 bases lining up with TRBD1. Looked up from germline, CDR1 is MNHEY and CDR2 is SVGAGI. The CDR3 consists of 15 residues. After removal of 8 bases from V and 2 bases from J, the junction contained 11 bases not matched to a gene. The CDR3 region is CASGPGQVRQETQYF. The CDR3 nucleotides read TGTGCCAGCGGACCTGGACAGGTAAGGCAAGAGACCCAGTACTTC.